These T cell receptor beta chains were read from a single sample in a study of blood T cell repertoires in COVID-19. The repertoire was sequenced with immunoSEQ multiplex PCR; TCRdb's copy has only in-frame clones and lacks some. There are over 400,000 clones in the sample; about nine tenths occur only once, and more than 1.4% lies in the top ten. Sample: peripheral blood. These receptors were taken from a woman aged 25 to 39 with active or convalescent COVID-19. Each CDR3 is given with its conserved first and last residue. D genes are given only for firm matches. The size entry is marked missing in some rows and otherwise reads once, few, many or a size class.

>TRBV18|TRBJ1-1|.|.
TGTGCCAGCTCACCTAGACAGCCCTCCATGAACACTGAAGCTTTCTTT
CASSPRQPSMNTEAFF
>TRBV5-1|TRBJ1-4|.|.
TGCGCCAGCAGCCCGGGGGGAGGCCCGAATGAAAAACTGTTTTTT
CASSPGGGPNEKLFF
>TRBV6-5|TRBJ1-2|.|.
TGTGCCAGCAGACCCGGGACTATTAACTATGGCTACACCTTC
CASRPGTINYGYTF
>TRBV19|TRBJ2-1|.|.
TGTGCCAGTAGTATTCTTCGGAATGAGCAGTTCTTC
CASSILRNEQFF
>TRBV6-1|TRBJ1-5|TRBD1|.
TGTGCCAGCAGTGAAGTGGGACAGGGGGCTCAGCCCCAGCATTTT
CASSEVGQGAQPQHF
>TRBV15|TRBJ1-5|.|.
TGTGCCACCAGCAGAGGTACCGTGGGAGGGAAGCCCCAGCATTTT
CATSRGTVGGKPQHF
>TRBV4-1|TRBJ1-1|.|.
TGCGCCAGCAGCAACCGGGACACCGAAAACACTGAAGCTTTCTTT
CASSNRDTENTEAFF
>TRBV7-6|TRBJ1-5|.|.
TGTGCCAGCAGCCCGTCGGGGGAGGTTCAGCCCCAGCATTTT
CASSPSGEVQPQHF
>TRBV4-1|TRBJ2-1|.|.
TGCGCCAGCAGCCAAGGAGCGAGTGTGGAGCAGTTCTTC
CASSQGASVEQFF
>TRBV5-1|TRBJ2-1|.|.
TGCGCCAGCAGCTCCGTACCTGAGAGCTCCTACAATGAGCAGTTCTTC
CASSSVPESSYNEQFF
>TRBV6-5|TRBJ2-2|.|.
TGTGCCAGCAGCAAGGGGTACGGAACCGGGGAGCTGTTTTTT
CASSKGYGTGELFF
>TRBV19|TRBJ2-2|.|.
TGTGCCAGCTCGAGAGGGGAGCTGTTTTTT
CASSRGELFF
>TRBV19|TRBJ2-6|.|.
TGTGCCAGTGGGCCCTCTGGGGCCAACGTCCTGACTTTC
CASGPSGANVLTF
>TRBV20-1|TRBJ1-2|.|.
TGCAGTGCTAGCCCGGGGGGCTACACCTTC
CSASPGGYTF
>TRBV19|TRBJ2-5|.|.
TGTGCCAGTAGTATAGATCTGGACAGAACCCAAGAGACCCAGTACTTC
CASSIDLDRTQETQYF
>TRBV19|TRBJ2-1|.|.
TGTGCCAGTAGTAACCTAGCATCAAATGAGCAGTTCTTC
CASSNLASNEQFF
>TRBV4-1|TRBJ1-5|.|once
TGCGCCAGCAGCCAAGATAAAGACAGTTATAGCAATCAGCCCCAGCATTTT
CASSQDKDSYSNQPQHF
>TRBV3-1/TRBV3-2|TRBJ2-2|TRBD2|.
TGTGCCAGCAGTCGAGGACTAGCGGGAGAGGGCGGGGAGCTGTTTTTT
CASSRGLAGEGGELFF
>TRBV19|TRBJ2-1|TRBD2|.
TGTGCCAGTAGTTCCACAAACCGGGAGGGGGGTGAGCAGTTCTTC
CASSSTNREGGEQFF
>TRBV5-5|TRBJ2-2|TRBD2|.
TGTGCCAGCAGGGGTCTAGCACTAGCGGGAGGGACGGTTAACACCGGGGAGCTGTTTTTT
CASRGLALAGGTVNTGELFF
>TRBV6-5|TRBJ2-7|.|.
TGTGCCAGCAGTTACATTCGGGGGAGCGAGCAGTACTTC
CASSYIRGSEQYF
>TRBV19|TRBJ2-5|TRBD1|.
TGTGCCAGTAGTATCGGACAGGCCAGGGAGACCCAGTACTTC
CASSIGQARETQYF
>TRBV7-2|TRBJ1-1|.|.
TGTGCCAGCAGGCAACCCGGGAAAGTTTACGCTTTCTTT
CASRQPGKVYAFF
>TRBV6-5|TRBJ2-3|TRBD2|.
TGTGCCAGCAGCTACGGGGGGAGCACAGATACGCAGTATTTT
CASSYGGSTDTQYF
>TRBV19|TRBJ2-1|.|.
TGTGCCAGTAGTATCTTGGCGGACAATGAGCAGTTCTTC
CASSILADNEQFF
>TRBV6-2/TRBV6-3|TRBJ2-7|.|.
TGTGCCAGCAGTTCCATCGAGAAATACGAGCAGTACTTC
CASSSIEKYEQYF
>TRBV6-5|TRBJ1-4|.|.
TGTGCCAGCAGTCCGCGGGGCCAGTCATATGAAAAACTGTTTTTT
CASSPRGQSYEKLFF
>TRBV18|TRBJ2-3|TRBD2|.
TGTGCCAGCTCACCCAGTAGCGGGAGCCCCACAGATACGCAGTATTTT
CASSPSSGSPTDTQYF
>TRBV2|TRBJ2-3|TRBD2|.
TGTGCCAGCAGTGAGCGGGAGGGGGCGGCAGATACGCAGTATTTT
CASSEREGAADTQYF
>TRBV5-1|TRBJ2-3|TRBD1|.
TGCGCCAGCAGCTTGGGACAGGGGCACGCAGATACGCAGTATTTT
CASSLGQGHADTQYF
>TRBV4-1|TRBJ1-3|.|.
TGCGCCAGCAGCCAAGACATGTCAAACACCATATATTTT
CASSQDMSNTIYF
>TRBV6-4|TRBJ1-1|TRBD1|.
TGTGCCAGCAGTGTGACAGGGGCCGAGAACACTGAAGCTTTCTTT
CASSVTGAENTEAFF
>TRBV6-6|TRBJ1-2|.|.
TGTGCCAGCAGTTCCTCTCAACAAGAACGCTACACCTTC
CASSSSQQERYTF
>TRBV5-8|TRBJ2-1|TRBD1|.
TGTGCAAAGCACCTGGGACAGAATCGCAATGAGCAGTTCTTC
CAKHLGQNRNEQFF
>TRBV11-2|TRBJ1-3|.|.
TGTGCCAGCAGCTTCTCCGGGTGGTCTGGAAACACCATATATTTT
CASSFSGWSGNTIYF
>TRBV7-7|TRBJ2-3|TRBD2|.
TGTGCCAGCAGCTTAGGTGGCGGGAGACCAGATACGCAGTATTTT
CASSLGGGRPDTQYF
>TRBV5-1|TRBJ2-7|.|.
TGCGCCAGCAGCTTGGGGACTTCTTTTTCTTACGAGCAGTACTTC
CASSLGTSFSYEQYF
>TRBV6-6|TRBJ1-2|.|.
TGTGCCAGCAGCCACCACTCTACGGATGGCTACACCTTC
CASSHHSTDGYTF
>TRBV5-1|TRBJ2-6|TRBD1|.
TGCGCCAGCAGCGGACCGGGACAGGGCCGCTCTGGGGCCAACGTCCTGACTTTC
CASSGPGQGRSGANVLTF
>TRBV30|TRBJ1-4|TRBD1|once
TGTGCCTGGAGAGGACAGGGACGAGATGAAAAACTGTTTTTT
CAWRGQGRDEKLFF
>TRBV5-1|TRBJ1-1|TRBD1|.
TGCGCCAGCAGCCAGTCCGGGACAGGCCTAGAAGCTTTCTTT
CASSQSGTGLEAFF
>TRBV4-2|TRBJ2-7|TRBD2|.
TGTGCCAGCAGCCAGACGACTAGCGGGAGATACGAGCAGTACTTC
CASSQTTSGRYEQYF
>TRBV20-1|TRBJ2-4|.|.
TGCAGTGCTAGTGTCGGCAAACAGAACATTCAGTACTTC
CSASVGKQNIQYF
>TRBV27|TRBJ2-7|TRBD1|few
TGTGCCAGCAGTTCCTACGGACAGGGCGTCTACGAGCAGTACTTC
CASSSYGQGVYEQYF
>TRBV6-5|TRBJ1-5|TRBD1|.
TGTGCCAGCAGCTCAGGGGGCTCGAATCAGCCCCAGCATTTT
CASSSGGSNQPQHF
>TRBV5-1|TRBJ1-4|.|.
TGCGCCAGCACACCGGGAAACAGGGAGGAAAAACTGTTTTTT
CASTPGNREEKLFF
>TRBV10-3|TRBJ1-2|TRBD1|.
TGTGCCATCAACAGCGGGACAGGGGCTAACTATGGCTACACCTTC
CAINSGTGANYGYTF
>TRBV2|TRBJ2-1|TRBD2|.
TGTGCCAGCAGGGGGACTATTTATGAGCAGTTCTTC
CASRGTIYEQFF
>TRBV7-7|TRBJ1-4|TRBD1|.
TGTGCCAGCAGCTTAGAAGGACAGGGGGCCACGAAACTGTTTTTT
CASSLEGQGATKLFF
>TRBV27|TRBJ2-7|.|.
TGTGCCAGCAGTTTGACTAGTTTTTCCGAGCAGTACTTC
CASSLTSFSEQYF
>TRBV5-1|TRBJ2-7|.|.
TGCGCCAGCAGCTTTTCGTCCGTCGGCTACGAGCAGTACTTC
CASSFSSVGYEQYF
>TRBV5-1|TRBJ1-2|TRBD1|.
TGCGCCAGCAGCTTGCAAACAGGGGACTATGGCTACACCTTC
CASSLQTGDYGYTF
>TRBV3-1/TRBV3-2|TRBJ2-7|.|.
TGTGCCAGCAGCCCATTGACTAGTGGGTACGAGCAGTACTTC
CASSPLTSGYEQYF
>TRBV5-1|TRBJ2-1|.|.
TGCGCCAGCAGCTTGGACACCTACAATGAGCAGTTCTTC
CASSLDTYNEQFF
>TRBV5-1|TRBJ1-5|.|once
TGCGCCAGCAGCCCTTGGAGGGGAAGCAATCAGCCCCAGCATTTT
CASSPWRGSNQPQHF
>TRBV27|TRBJ2-3|.|.
TGTGCCAGCAGTTTTGGGGCTAGCGTCACAGATACGCAGTATTTT
CASSFGASVTDTQYF
>TRBV27|TRBJ1-5|.|.
TGTGCCAGCAGTTTAGCAGGTTATAGCAATCAGCCCCAGCATTTT
CASSLAGYSNQPQHF
>TRBV18|TRBJ2-5|.|.
TGTGCCAGCTCCTCCACACGGGTAGAGGAGACCCAGTACTTC
CASSSTRVEETQYF
>TRBV25-1|TRBJ2-5|TRBD2|.
TGTGCCAGCAGTAGTAGCGGGGGGAACCAAGAGACCCAGTACTTC
CASSSSGGNQETQYF
>TRBV15|TRBJ2-6|TRBD1|.
TGTGCCACCAGCCCCGGGACAAGGGACAGGGAACGAGGAGGGGCCAACGTCCTGACTTTC
CATSPGTRDRERGGANVLTF